The T cell receptor (beta chain) described here comes from a study of blood T cell repertoires in COVID-19 (dated by TCRdb to about 2020). For the wider study: The collaborator samples originated in the United States, Italy and Spain and spanned the acute and convalescent phases of COVID-19. The prospective study material was composed of cDNA or gDNA derived from T cells, B-cell-depleted T cells, or PBMCs. Deeply sampled blood TCRbeta repertoires from subjects exposed to, actively infected with, or recovered from COVID-19 were included in the dataset. The repertoires were released in a freely available public database meant as a resource for research on the immune response to SARS-CoV-2. The samples were drawn from the first 160 participants of the ongoing ImmuneRACE study and from some 1,300 subjects provided by 6 global collaborators. A de-identified subject ID, COVID-19 status, age in years and sex were almost always included in the sample metadata. Where available, HLA class I and class II types were obtained from metadata supplied by the sample provider rather than from assay-based typing. The paper as a whole reports these results and caveats: The quantity of clinical and demographic metadata differed by source and by participant and was supplied without curation.

From a lookup of the germline V gene (reference sequence), CDR1 and CDR2 are SGHKS and YYEKEE. The germline ends are 12 bases apart after V is trimmed by 2 bases and J by 6 bases. CDR3 length: 13 amino acids, cysteine to phenylalanine. This entry keeps only the CDR3 DNA: 39 bases, framed from base 1. TCRbeta CDR3 regions were amplified from genomic DNA by means of the immunoSEQ Assay, a bias-controlled multiplex PCR. On the authors' methods: Within the assay, amplification of reference gene primers was used to estimate how many nucleated cells each sample contained. To quantify the absolute abundance of each unique TCRbeta CDR3 rearrangement, sequence reads were collapsed and filtered. For each sample, productive Simpson clonality was calculated as the square root of Simpson's diversity index across productive rearrangements. TCRdb's version of the immuneACCESS table is confined to in-frame rearrangements and falls short of the full clone set. An unresolved V gene accounts for under half of the shortfall where checked; the remainder is of unknown origin. D and trimming were read from the DNA, whereas the V and J calls and clone size are those reported in that table. The sample includes 470,000 or so clones, with 87% observed a single time. The ten largest account for nearly 2% of the sample.

Details on this clone: Its binding antigen is unknown. No qualities accompany the bases; no much larger clone lies one base away.

Participants in the prospective study were aged roughly 18 to 100 years, lived in 24 United States geographic areas, and enrolled through a virtual design. In the prospective study, participants were assigned to cohorts based on the clinical history participants reported in a screening survey and a study questionnaire. Mobile phlebotomists in the prospective study collected whole blood, serum and a nasopharyngeal or oropharyngeal swab from every participant. Additional blood draws and questionnaires over an approximately two-month period could optionally be provided by prospective study participants. Prospective study blood samples were shipped either frozen or at room temperature before DNA extraction.

The chain is encoded by TRBV5-5 joined to TRBJ2-7; the D gene is unclear. This sequence was found in a young woman with acute COVID-19. Material for sequencing was PBMCs or T cells enriched from blood (not recorded which). The DNA reads TGTGCCAGCAGCTTAAGACTGCCCGCCGAGCAGTACTTC. Its protein product is CASSLRLPAEQYF.